Listed here are 23 T cell receptor beta chains from one sample, sequenced in a study of blood T cell repertoires in COVID-19. Profiled with immunoSEQ multiplex PCR; TCRdb holds only in-frame clones, not every one. The sample consists of approximately 190,000 clones, roughly four fifths of them appearing once. Source material: peripheral blood. Source of these receptors: a woman between 35 and 50 years old with acute or convalescent COVID-19.

The chain employs TRBV5-1 and TRBJ2-5; TRBD1 is a possible D gene (6 bases). Looked up from germline, CDR1 is SGHRS and CDR2 is YFSETQ. V gave up 1 base and J gave up 4 bases, with 11 bases separating them. The CDR3 is 14 residues long. CDR3 coding DNA: TGCGCCAGCAGCTTGAAAACAGGGTCAGAGACCCAGTACTTC. Its translation: CASSLKTGSETQYF.

This chain's CDR3 is CASRPPSGSYEQYF. Written as DNA, the CDR3 is TGTGCCAGCAGACCCCCTAGCGGGAGCTACGAGCAGTACTTC. The chain uses TRBV6-5 and TRBJ2-7, with 10 positions matching TRBD2. Trimming removed 6 bases from V and 3 bases from J; junction bases left unmatched: 5. Per germline, CDR1 MNHEY and CDR2 SVGAGI. The CDR3 is made up of 14 amino acids.

Notes on this clone: At the DNA level, this CDR3 is encoded by other sequences in the same sample as well. The chain has TRBV28 and TRBJ2-7; tentative D call: TRBD1 (6 bases). This CDR3 is built from 13 residues. Trimming cost V 6 bases and J 2 bases, with 11 bases left between them. Per germline, CDR1 MDHEN and CDR2 SYDVKM. The CDR3, as DNA: TGTGCCAGCAGCCCTGGACAGACCTACGAGCAGTACTTC. It translates to CASSPGQTYEQYF. Variable domain in full (rest from reference TRBV28 and TRBJ2-7): DVKVTQSSRYLVKRTGEKVFLECVQDMDHENMFWYRQDPGLGLRLIYFSYDVKMKEKGDIPEGYSVSREKKERFSLILESASTNQTSMYLCASSPGQTYEQYFGPGTRLTVT.

The chain combines TRBV5-6 with TRBJ2-3; TRBD1 is a possible D gene (6 bases). Germline V CDR1 and CDR2: SGHDT, YYEEEE. The CDR3 has 15 residues. With 0 bases removed from V and 6 bases from J, the gap between germline ends came to 14 bases. The DNA of the CDR3 is TGTGCCAGCAGCTTGGCCTTGCAGGGGCGGGATACGCAGTATTTT. Translated, it gives CASSLALQGRDTQYF.

The rearrangement uses TRBV6-6 and TRBJ2-5; D is possibly TRBD2 (6 bases). The V end was cut by 7 bases, the J end by 4 bases, with 13 bases between. This CDR3 has 13 amino acids. Per germline, CDR1 MNHNY and CDR2 SVGAGI (reference sequence). CDR3 sequence reads: CASTQRRGETQYF. The CDR3 DNA sequence: TGTGCCAGCACCCAAAGGAGGGGAGAGACCCAGTACTTC.

This chain uses TRBV10-1 with TRBJ2-7; D not resolved. CDR3 length: 12 amino acids. V was pared by 0 bases and J by 5 bases, with 5 bases between. Germline values: CDR1 WNHNN, CDR2 SYGVQD (reference sequence). The CDR3 here is CASSESSDEQYF. The CDR3 DNA follows: TGCGCCAGCAGTGAGTCCTCGGACGAGCAGTACTTC.

The chain recombines TRBV18 with TRBJ1-1, with D possibly TRBD1 on 6 matching bases. The length of the CDR3 is 13 residues. Germline assignment: CDR1 KGHSH and CDR2 LQKENI. The V end was cut by 6 bases, the J end by 5 bases, with 13 bases between. Here the CDR3 DNA reads TGTGCCAGCTCTGGGGGCGCGGGTACTGAAGCTTTCTTT. This codes for CASSGGAGTEAFF.

The chain links TRBV5-4 to TRBJ2-4, with TRBD1 identical over 8 bases. There are 17 residues in the CDR3. Losses at the gene ends were 4 bases for V and 3 bases for J; bases not matched to a gene: 12. CDR1 SGHNT and CDR2 YYREEE come from the germline V gene (reference sequence). CDR3 protein: CASSTGQEGWVKNIQYF. The CDR3 DNA reads TGTGCCAGCAGCACGGGACAGGAAGGGTGGGTCAAAAACATTCAGTACTTC.

This chain uses TRBV9 with TRBJ2-7, with 7 positions matching TRBD1. Germline V gene sequence: CDR1 SGDLS, CDR2 YYNGEE. J lost 1 base, V lost 4 bases, and 8 bases had no gene match. The CDR3 runs 15 residues. CDR3 residues: CASSLTSGQSYEQYF. CDR3 DNA: TGTGCCAGCAGCTTAACCTCGGGACAGTCCTACGAGCAGTACTTC.

This chain joins TRBV21-1 and TRBJ1-5; TRBD1 reflects the table's D call only, with no check against the DNA. TRBV21-1 is a documented pseudogene. The CDR3 extends over 15 amino acids. The CDR3 DNA follows: TGTGCCAGCAGCCCAACAGACCTTTGCCCTCAGCCCCAGCATTTT. Amino acid sequence: CASSPTDLCPQPQHF.

This chain links TRBV10-1 with TRBJ2-1, with TRBD2 matching over 7 bases. Germline lookup yields CDR1 WNHNN and CDR2 SYGVQD (reference sequence). There are 16 residues in the CDR3. V trimming: 2 bases; J trimming: 6 bases; junction bases outside the gene matches: 10. The CDR3 region is CASSEGGLADINEQFF. In DNA, the CDR3 is TGCGCCAGCAGTGAGGGTGGGCTAGCGGACATCAATGAGCAGTTCTTC.

The chain is built from TRBV5-1 and TRBJ1-6; D unresolved. Germline lookup yields CDR1 SGHRS and CDR2 YFSETQ. V gave up 2 bases and J gave up 10 bases, with 4 bases separating them. This CDR3 region has 11 residues. CDR3 sequence: CASSFPSPLHF. DNA of the CDR3: TGCGCCAGCAGCTTTCCGTCACCCCTCCACTTT. Full variable domain (missing parts from reference TRBV5-1 and TRBJ1-6): KAGVTQTPRYLIKTRGQQVTLSCSPISGHRSVSWYQQTPGQGLQFLFEYFSETQRNKGNFPGRFSGRQFSNSRSEMNVSTLELGDSALYLCASSFPSPLHFGNGTRLTVT.

The chain recombines TRBV3-1 (or the pseudogene TRBV3-2) with TRBJ1-3; tentatively, D is TRBD1 (5 bases). The CDR3 is 14 residues long. V lost 5 bases, J lost 2 bases, and 10 bases lay in between. Germline V CDR1 and CDR2: LGHDT, YNNKEL (reference sequence). The CDR3 is CASSNQGTGNTIYF. CDR3 DNA: TGTGCCAGCAGCAATCAGGGTACTGGAAACACCATATATTTT.

The CDR3 DNA follows: TGTGCCAGCAGTTTGCTCCGGCGGGGGTACACAGATACGCAGTATTTT. The encoded protein is CASSLLRRGYTDTQYF. V is TRBV28 and J is TRBJ2-3; 7 bases fit TRBD2. Trimming cost V 3 bases and J 2 bases; bases outside gene matches: 8. Germline CDR1 is MDHEN and CDR2 is SYDVKM. The CDR3 spans 16 residues.

The V gene is TRBV29-1, the J gene TRBJ2-1; 11 bases fit TRBD2. The CDR3 spans 14 residues. V shed 6 bases, J shed 4 bases, and the junction held 5 bases outside the gene matches. Germline V gene sequence: CDR1 SQVTM, CDR2 ANQGSEA. The CDR3 sequence: CSVLGTSGYNEQFF. DNA for the CDR3: TGCAGCGTCCTCGGGACTAGCGGTTACAATGAGCAGTTCTTC.

This sequence joins TRBV9 and TRBJ1-2, with 12 bases fitting TRBD1. The germline V gene has CDR1 SGDLS and CDR2 YYNGEE. Trimming at V came to 4 bases and at J to 3 bases, leaving 7 bases not matched to a gene. This CDR3 is 16 amino acids long. CDR3 protein: CASSPRGQGAYYGYTF. The CDR3 DNA is TGTGCCAGCAGCCCCCGGGGACAGGGGGCTTACTATGGCTACACCTTC.

J is TRBJ2-6 and V is TRBV27; possible D gene TRBD1, 6 bases. This CDR3 has 12 residues. V lost 5 bases and J lost 9, with 8 bases in between. Germline-derived CDR1 and CDR2 are MNHEY and SMNVEV (reference sequence). CDR3 sequence reads: CASSGQFNVLTF. In nucleotides, the CDR3 is TGTGCCAGCAGTGGACAGTTCAACGTCCTGACTTTC.

This sequence joins TRBV4-2 and TRBJ2-5; possible D gene TRBD1, 6 bases. The CDR3 runs to 13 residues. The V gene lost 4 bases and the J gene lost 2 bases, with 8 bases spanning the gap. Germline CDR1 and CDR2: LGHNA and YNFKEQ. The CDR3 loop is CASSPRGQETQYF. DNA of the CDR3: TGTGCCAGCAGCCCCAGGGGTCAAGAGACCCAGTACTTC.

The chain uses TRBV28 and TRBJ1-5; tentatively, D is TRBD1 (6 bases). Trimming pared 7 bases from V and 1 base from J, leaving 14 bases between. The CDR3 runs to 15 residues. Germline V gives CDR1 MDHEN, CDR2 SYDVKM. CDR3 in DNA: TGTGCCAGCACCATAGGGGGGGGCAGCAATCAGCCCCAGCATTTT. Translating it yields CASTIGGGSNQPQHF.

The chain carries TRBV5-1 and TRBJ2-5; the match to TRBD2 covers 8 bases. Unmatched junction bases numbered 10, after V lost 4 bases and J lost 2 bases. Germline lookup yields CDR1 SGHRS and CDR2 YFSETQ. This CDR3 is 16 amino acids long. The CDR3, as DNA: TGCGCCAGCAGCGAAACTAGCGGCTCAAGGCAAGAGACCCAGTACTTC. Encoded protein: CASSETSGSRQETQYF.

This chain uses TRBV30 with TRBJ1-3; D is unclear. The V end was cut by 2 bases, the J end by 0 bases, with 20 bases between. This CDR3 contains 18 residues. Germline CDR1 and CDR2: GTSNPN and SVGIG (reference sequence). CDR3 sequence reads: CAWSNGREGASSGNTIYF. The DNA for the CDR3 is TGTGCCTGGAGTAACGGTCGGGAGGGAGCCTCCTCTGGAAACACCATATATTTT.

The chain carries TRBV24-1 and TRBJ2-1; the D gene is possibly TRBD1 (6 bases). Trimming shortened V by 4 bases and J by 10 bases, and 19 bases separated the two germline ends. Germline V gene sequence: CDR1 KGHDR, CDR2 SFDVKD. The CDR3 runs 15 residues. The CDR3 DNA follows: TGTGCCACCAGTGACCCTGGGCCAGGGGAACAGGAGCAGTTCTTC. It translates to CATSDPGPGEQEQFF.

The rearrangement uses TRBV28 and TRBJ1-2; 11 positions agree with TRBD1. Germline V gene data show CDR1 as MDHEN and CDR2 as SYDVKM. The CDR3 is 16 amino acids. After removal of 6 bases from V and 5 bases from J, the junction contained 11 bases not matched to a gene. CDR3 nucleotide sequence: TGTGCCAGCAGCCGCTCCGGGACAGGGGGTTTTTATGGCTACACCTTC. This codes for CASSRSGTGGFYGYTF.